This is a list of T cell receptor beta chains from one sample in a study of shared clonotypes between healthy human individuals. Only in-frame clones appear in the TCRdb table, and some are missing; sequencing was by immunoSEQ multiplex PCR. This sample has roughly 1,800,000 clones, with approximately 94% found just once. Sequenced: naive CD8+ T cells sorted from blood. Source of these receptors: a man younger than 35 in good health. CDR3s include the opening cysteine and the closing phenylalanine or tryptophan. D genes are given only for firm matches. Clone sizes are given selectively: once, few, many, or a class where the clone is expanded.

j_call	v_call	d_call	clone_size	cdr3_nt	cdr3_aa
TRBJ2-5	TRBV5-5	-	-	TGTGCCAGCAGCTTGGTAGGATCCGCCCAGGTACACTTC	CASSLVGSAQVHF
TRBJ2-7	TRBV7-9	TRBD2	-	TGTGCCAGCAGCAGTAGCGGGAGAGTCTACGAGCAGTACTTC	CASSSSGRVYEQYF
TRBJ1-1	TRBV27	-	-	TGTGCCAGCAGTTTTGTCGGTGTGGAAAACACTGAAGCTTTCTTT	CASSFVGVENTEAFF
TRBJ2-6	TRBV14	-	-	TGTGCCAGCAGCCAAGTGGGAATGGATATTGGGGCCAACGTCCTGACTTTC	CASSQVGMDIGANVLTF
TRBJ1-1	TRBV27	-	-	TGTGCCAGCAGGGCCAGGGGAACTGAAGCTTTCTTT	CASRARGTEAFF
TRBJ2-1	TRBV2	TRBD1	-	TGTGCCAGCTTTGACAGGGCGGGTGAGCAGTTCTTC	CASFDRAGEQFF
TRBJ1-2	TRBV6-7	-	-	TGTGCCAGCAGGGATCAAATGGACAGTTTATCCTATGGCCACACCTTC	CASRDQMDSLSYGHTF
TRBJ2-3	TRBV18	-	-	TGTGCCAGCTCACCAGACTACCCGGATGGAACAGATACGCAGTATTTT	CASSPDYPDGTDTQYF
TRBJ2-2	TRBV13	TRBD1	-	TGTGCCAGCAGCTTAACAGGGGTATACACCGGGGAGCTGTTTTTT	CASSLTGVYTGELFF
TRBJ1-2	TRBV7-6	TRBD1	-	TGTGCCAGCAGCTCGACAGGGGGCTTCGGAAGGGACTATGGCTACACCTTC	CASSSTGGFGRDYGYTF
TRBJ2-7	TRBV19	TRBD2	-	TGTGCCAGTAGTACACCTACGACTAGCGGATACGAGCAGTACTTC	CASSTPTTSGYEQYF
TRBJ2-7	TRBV27	TRBD1	-	TGTGCCAGTCAGCCGGGACAGGGAGTAGGTGAGCAGTACTTC	CASQPGQGVGEQYF
TRBJ1-3	TRBV7-9	-	-	TGTGCCAGCAGCGACGACAATATAGGGAACACCATATATTTT	CASSDDNIGNTIYF
TRBJ2-7	TRBV28	-	-	TGTGCCAGCAGACCGGGGTGGGGGCTTACACTTTCCTACGAGCAGTACTTC	CASRPGWGLTLSYEQYF
TRBJ2-1	TRBV27	-	few	TGTGCCAGCAGTTTGTACTTTGAAACCGGTTACTACAATGAGCAGTTCTTC	CASSLYFETGYYNEQFF
TRBJ1-5	TRBV7-2	-	-	TGTGCCAGCAGCTTAGCATCGGGGGGCGGGCAGCCCCAGCATTTT	CASSLASGGGQPQHF
TRBJ2-4	TRBV21-1	-	-	TGTGCCAGCAGCAAAGTTTTGACAGAAAACATTCAGTACTTC	CASSKVLTENIQYF
TRBJ1-6	TRBV7-2	TRBD1	-	TGTGCCAGCAGCTTATATCCAGGGGGTAATTCACCCCTCCACTTT	CASSLYPGGNSPLHF
TRBJ1-2	TRBV13	-	-	TGTGCCAGCAGAAAATGGGACGGCCTTAACTATGGCTACACCTTC	CASRKWDGLNYGYTF
TRBJ2-7	TRBV6-6	-	-	TGTGCCAGCAGTGGCCCTACATCCTACGAGCAGTACTTC	CASSGPTSYEQYF
TRBJ2-7	TRBV19	-	-	TGTGCCAGTAGTATAGGGGGGACCGCCACCTACGAGCAGTACTTC	CASSIGGTATYEQYF
TRBJ1-1	TRBV28	-	-	TGTGCCAGCAGCCAAATAACAAGGAACACTGAAGCTTTCTTT	CASSQITRNTEAFF
TRBJ1-5	TRBV28	-	-	TGTGCCAGCAGTTTGATAGAGCTGGGGGAGCCCCAGCATTTT	CASSLIELGEPQHF
TRBJ1-5	TRBV7-6	-	once	TGTGCCAGCAGCTTATTACATGATCAGCCCCAGCATTTT	CASSLLHDQPQHF
TRBJ1-1	TRBV11-2	TRBD1	-	TGTGCCAGCTGGGGACAGGGCACTGAAGCTTTCTTT	CASWGQGTEAFF
TRBJ2-3	TRBV7-8	TRBD2	-	TGTGCCAGCAGCTTAGCAGCTAGCGGGAGGGACCACCTCTCGGATACGCAGTATTTT	CASSLAASGRDHLSDTQYF
TRBJ1-1	TRBV9	-	-	TGTGCCAGCAGCGGTTCGGCCAGGCTGAACACTGAAGCTTTCTTT	CASSGSARLNTEAFF
TRBJ2-2	TRBV5-4	TRBD2	-	TGTGCCAGCAGCTTAGCGGGAGGGGCCGGGGAGCTGTTTTTT	CASSLAGGAGELFF
TRBJ2-3	TRBV20-1	-	-	TGCAGTGCTAAGGAGACAGATACGCAGTATTTT	CSAKETDTQYF
TRBJ2-7	TRBV16	TRBD1	-	TGTGCCAGCAGCCAATCTGAGACAGGGGCCTACGAGCAGTACTTC	CASSQSETGAYEQYF
TRBJ2-5	TRBV4-1	TRBD2	-	TGCGCCAGCAGCCAAGAGGGGCTAGCGGGGGGCGGGGACCAAGAGACCCAGTACTTC	CASSQEGLAGGGDQETQYF
TRBJ2-1	TRBV6-6	-	-	TGTGCCAGCAGTTACTCGGGTTACAATGAGCAGTTCTTC	CASSYSGYNEQFF
TRBJ1-2	TRBV2	-	-	TGTGCCAGCGGGGCAGGGGACTATGGCTACACCTTC	CASGAGDYGYTF
TRBJ2-2	TRBV27	TRBD2	-	TGTGCCAGCAGTTTACAGCGGGAGGAGGCCGGGGAGCTGTTTTTT	CASSLQREEAGELFF